This entry features one T cell receptor (beta chain) sequence. The target of this receptor is not known. Base quality data are lacking; no much larger clone is found one base away. The sample originates from a study of metastatic and nonmetastatic thyroid tumors (dated by TCRdb to the early 2020s). Looking at the study overall: The researchers compared repertoires between peripheral blood samples and tumor or nodule tissue samples from patients with malignant or benign thyroid disease. General conclusions and limits of the study: In both blood and tumor samples, TCR beta diversity was reported to be significantly higher in malignant tumors than in benign nodules.

The method was PCR. This sample was sequenced with an Illumina HiSeq 4000. The TCR beta-chain CDR3 region of each patient was profiled by high-throughput sequencing. Under the source paper's analysis protocol: The researchers built a classifier to tell apart papillary thyroid cancer patients with distant metastasis, based on CDR3 differences among clinicopathological groups. The Shannon index was used to assess repertoire diversity, and the Morisita-Horn index was used to assess tumor-blood repertoire similarity. TCRdb ran its own pipeline on the public reads, namely fastp trimming at Q25 and MiXCR clone calling, and kept in-frame beta chains. TCRdb, rather than the study authors, made the V and J calls. The table for this sample lists roughly 12,000 clones; approximately 21% of them were counted only once. In total, the top ten clones hold approximately 15% of the sample. None of the patients had been given any treatment before thyroid surgery. Using T-cell receptor beta sequencing, the study looked back at clinical samples from patients collected from about 2011 to 2019.

CDR1 LNHDA and CDR2 SQIVND were looked up in the germline V gene (reference sequence). The CDR3 contains 14 residues, cysteine and phenylalanine counted. Solely the CDR3 DNA is kept, with 42 bases framed from the first base. V has 5 bases trimmed and J has 1 base trimmed; junction bases matching no gene number 5. This receptor was identified in a female donor with papillary thyroid cancer or a benign thyroid nodule (not recorded which). Some clones in this sample may be carry-over from other donors' samples. The rearrangement combines TRBV19 with TRBJ2-7, and TRBD1 matches 7 of the central bases. Sequenced: adjacent normal tissue. The CDR3 reads as follows: CASSRQGVSYEQYF. The bases read TGTGCCAGTAGTCGGCAGGGGGTATCCTACGAGCAGTACTTC.